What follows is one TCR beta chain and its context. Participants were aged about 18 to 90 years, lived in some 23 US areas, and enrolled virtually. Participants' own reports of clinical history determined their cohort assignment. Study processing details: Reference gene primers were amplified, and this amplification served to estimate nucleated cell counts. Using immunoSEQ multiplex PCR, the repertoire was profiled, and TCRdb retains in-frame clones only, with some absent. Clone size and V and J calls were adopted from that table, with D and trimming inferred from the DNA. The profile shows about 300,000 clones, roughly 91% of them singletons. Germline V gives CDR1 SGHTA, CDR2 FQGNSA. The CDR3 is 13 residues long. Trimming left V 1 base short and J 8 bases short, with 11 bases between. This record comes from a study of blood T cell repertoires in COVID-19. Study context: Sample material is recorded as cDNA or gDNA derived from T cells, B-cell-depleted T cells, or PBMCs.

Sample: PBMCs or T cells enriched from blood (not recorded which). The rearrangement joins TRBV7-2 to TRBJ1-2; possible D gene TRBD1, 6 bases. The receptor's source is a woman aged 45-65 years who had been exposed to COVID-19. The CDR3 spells CASSLVQGEGYTF. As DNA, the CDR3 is TGTGCCAGCAGCTTAGTACAGGGAGAAGGCTACACCTTC.